This T cell receptor (beta chain) was documented in a study of blood T cell repertoires in COVID-19. Participants came from under 30 US areas, aged roughly 18 to 89 years. Germline lookup yields CDR1 SEHNR and CDR2 FQNEAQ (reference sequence). V was clipped by 5 bases and J by 1 base; unmatched bases: 17. This CDR3 is 21 amino acids long. Sequencing was performed with immunoSEQ multiplex PCR; in TCRdb, only in-frame clones are kept and a portion is missing. This sample has around 250,000 clones, with around nine tenths found just once. This chain uses TRBV7-9 with TRBJ2-1; 13 positions match TRBD2. The sequence derives from a woman aged 45-65 years who had recovered from COVID-19. Input material: PBMCs or T cells enriched from blood (not recorded which). CDR3 nucleotides: TGTGCCAGCAGCACGGGGACGGGACTAGCGGGGCCGGAAGGATCCTACAATGAGCAGTTCTTC. Translation: CASSTGTGLAGPEGSYNEQFF. Looking up the rest from reference TRBV7-9 and TRBJ2-1 gives the full variable domain: DTGVSQNPRHKITKRGQNVTFRCDPISEHNRLYWYRQTLGQGPEFLTYFQNEAQLEKSRLLSDRFSAERPKGSFSTLEIQRTEQGDSAMYLCASSTGTGLAGPEGSYNEQFFGPGTRLTVL.